The clone carrying this T cell receptor beta chain has just one count. The data derive from a study of cytomegalovirus exposure and HLA in healthy donors. These donors were members of the roughly 120-subject validation cohort, a group separate from the approximately 640-subject first cohort. Profiled with immunoSEQ multiplex PCR; TCRdb holds only in-frame clones, not every one. The table lists 150,000 or so clones, around four fifths of them singletons, with about 2% in the top ten. This clonotype was obtained from a man aged 30 to 39 in good health and CMV-seropositive. Sequencing was performed on PBMCs.

Written as DNA, the CDR3 is TGTGCCAGCAGCCCCCGGGAGAGGAGGGAAGAGACCCAGTACTTC. It codes for CASSPRERREETQYF. The chain combines TRBV14 with TRBJ2-5; the D gene is possibly TRBD2 (6 bases). The CDR3 contains 15 residues. Looked up from germline, CDR1 is SGHDN and CDR2 is FVKESK. V lost 4 bases and J 3 bases, leaving 15 bases between the germline ends.